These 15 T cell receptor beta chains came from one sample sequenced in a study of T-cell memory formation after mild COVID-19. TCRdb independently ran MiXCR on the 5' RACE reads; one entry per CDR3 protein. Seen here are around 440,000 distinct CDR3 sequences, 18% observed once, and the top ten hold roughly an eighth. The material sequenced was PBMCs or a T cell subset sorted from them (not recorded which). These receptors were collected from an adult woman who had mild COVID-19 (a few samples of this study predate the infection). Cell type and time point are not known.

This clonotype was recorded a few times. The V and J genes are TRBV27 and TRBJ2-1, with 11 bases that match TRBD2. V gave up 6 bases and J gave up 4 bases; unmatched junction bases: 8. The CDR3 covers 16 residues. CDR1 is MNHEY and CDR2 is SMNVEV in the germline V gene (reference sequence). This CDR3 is CASSNQLAGEYNEQFF. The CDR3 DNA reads TGTGCCAGCAGCAATCAACTAGCGGGAGAATACAATGAGCAGTTCTTC.

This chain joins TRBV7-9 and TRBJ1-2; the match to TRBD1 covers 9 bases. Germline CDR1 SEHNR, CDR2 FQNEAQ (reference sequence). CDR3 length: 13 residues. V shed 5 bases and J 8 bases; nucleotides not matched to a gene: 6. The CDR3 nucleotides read TGTGCCAGCAGCATGGACAGGGGATGGGGCTACACCTTC. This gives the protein CASSMDRGWGYTF. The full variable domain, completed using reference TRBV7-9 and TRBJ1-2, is DTGVSQNPRHKITKRGQNVTFRCDPISEHNRLYWYRQTLGQGPEFLTYFQNEAQLEKSRLLSDRFSAERPKGSFSTLEIQRTEQGDSAMYLCASSMDRGWGYTFGSGTRLTVV.

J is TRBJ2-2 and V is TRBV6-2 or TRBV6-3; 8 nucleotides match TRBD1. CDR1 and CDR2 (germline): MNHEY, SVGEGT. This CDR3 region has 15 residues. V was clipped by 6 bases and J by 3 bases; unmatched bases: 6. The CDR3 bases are TGTGCCAGCAGATCAGGGGGCGGATACACCGGGGAGCTGTTTTTT. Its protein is CASRSGGGYTGELFF.

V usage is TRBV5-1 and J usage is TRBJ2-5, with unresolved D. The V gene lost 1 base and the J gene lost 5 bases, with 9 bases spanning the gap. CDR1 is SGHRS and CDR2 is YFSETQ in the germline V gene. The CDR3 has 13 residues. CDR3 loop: CASSLFLVETQYF. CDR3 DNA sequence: TGCGCCAGCAGCTTGTTTCTCGTTGAGACCCAGTACTTC.

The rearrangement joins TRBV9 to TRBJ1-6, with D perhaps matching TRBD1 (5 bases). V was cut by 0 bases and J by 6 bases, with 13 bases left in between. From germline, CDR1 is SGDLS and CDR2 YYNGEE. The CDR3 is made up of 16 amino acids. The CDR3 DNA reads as TGTGCCAGCAGCGTAGAAGGGACCCGAGGTAATTCACCCCTCCACTTT. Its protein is CASSVEGTRGNSPLHF. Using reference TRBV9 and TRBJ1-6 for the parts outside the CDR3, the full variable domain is DSGVTQTPKHLITATGQRVTLRCSPRSGDLSVYWYQQSLDQGLQFLIQYYNGEERAKGNILERFSAQQFPDLHSELNLSSLELGDSALYFCASSVEGTRGNSPLHFGNGTRLTVT.

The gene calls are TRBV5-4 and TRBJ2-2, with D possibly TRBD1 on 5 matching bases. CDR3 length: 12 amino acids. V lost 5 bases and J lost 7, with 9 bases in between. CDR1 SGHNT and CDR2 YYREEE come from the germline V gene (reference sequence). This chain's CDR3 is CASSIDSGELFF. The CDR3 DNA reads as TGTGCCAGCAGTATCGACAGCGGGGAGCTGTTTTTT.

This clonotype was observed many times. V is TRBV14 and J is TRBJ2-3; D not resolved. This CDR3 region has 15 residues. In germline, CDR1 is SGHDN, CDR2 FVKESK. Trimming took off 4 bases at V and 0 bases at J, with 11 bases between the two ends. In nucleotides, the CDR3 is TGTGCCAGCAGCCCACTGACGGGCAGCACAGATACGCAGTATTTT. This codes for CASSPLTGSTDTQYF.

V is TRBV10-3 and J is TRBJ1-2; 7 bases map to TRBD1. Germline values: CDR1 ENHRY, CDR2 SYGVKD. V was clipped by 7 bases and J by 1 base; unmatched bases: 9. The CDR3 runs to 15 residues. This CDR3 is CAITGGAGNNYGYTF. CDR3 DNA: TGTGCCATCACAGGGGGGGCAGGAAATAACTATGGCTACACCTTC.

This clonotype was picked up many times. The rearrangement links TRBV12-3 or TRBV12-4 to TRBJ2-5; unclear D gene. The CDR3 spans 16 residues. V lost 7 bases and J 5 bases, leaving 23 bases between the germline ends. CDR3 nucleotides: TGTGCCAGCACTTCAGGAAGACACCGGATAGAGGAGACCCAGTACTTC. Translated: CASTSGRHRIEETQYF.

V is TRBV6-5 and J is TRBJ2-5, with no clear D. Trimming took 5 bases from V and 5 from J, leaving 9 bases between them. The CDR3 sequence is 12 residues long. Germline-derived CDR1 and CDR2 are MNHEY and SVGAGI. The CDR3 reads CASSEEWETQYF. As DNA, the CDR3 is TGTGCCAGCAGTGAAGAGTGGGAGACCCAGTACTTC.

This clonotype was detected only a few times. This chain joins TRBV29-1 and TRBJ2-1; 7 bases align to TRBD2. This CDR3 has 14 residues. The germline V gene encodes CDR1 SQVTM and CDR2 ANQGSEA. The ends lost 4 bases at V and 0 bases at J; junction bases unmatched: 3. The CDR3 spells CSVGGGISYNEQFF. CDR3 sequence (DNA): TGCAGCGTTGGGGGGGGGATCTCCTACAATGAGCAGTTCTTC.

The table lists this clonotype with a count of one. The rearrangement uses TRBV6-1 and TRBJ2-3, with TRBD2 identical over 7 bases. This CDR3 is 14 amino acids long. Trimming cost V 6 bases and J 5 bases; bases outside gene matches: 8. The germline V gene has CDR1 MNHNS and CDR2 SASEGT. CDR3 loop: CASRREDLRDTQYF. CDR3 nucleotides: TGTGCCAGCAGACGGGAGGACCTCAGAGATACGCAGTATTTT.

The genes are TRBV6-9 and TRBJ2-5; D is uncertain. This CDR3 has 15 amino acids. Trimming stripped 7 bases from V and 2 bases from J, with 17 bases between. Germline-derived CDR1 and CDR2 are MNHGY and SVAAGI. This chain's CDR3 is CASTRPEAEQETQYF. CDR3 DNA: TGTGCCAGCACCCGACCCGAGGCAGAGCAAGAGACCCAGTACTTC.

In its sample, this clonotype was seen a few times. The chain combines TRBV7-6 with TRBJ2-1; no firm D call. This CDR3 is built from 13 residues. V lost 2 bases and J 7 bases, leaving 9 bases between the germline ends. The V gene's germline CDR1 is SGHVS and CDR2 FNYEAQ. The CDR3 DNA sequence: TGTGCCAGCAGCTTACACAGTAAGAATGAGCAGTTCTTC. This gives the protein CASSLHSKNEQFF. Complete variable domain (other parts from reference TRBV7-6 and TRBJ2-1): GAGVSQSPRYKVTKRGQDVALRCDPISGHVSLYWYRQALGQGPEFLTYFNYEAQQDKSGLPNDRFSAERPEGSISTLTIQRTEQRDSAMYRCASSLHSKNEQFFGPGTRLTVL.

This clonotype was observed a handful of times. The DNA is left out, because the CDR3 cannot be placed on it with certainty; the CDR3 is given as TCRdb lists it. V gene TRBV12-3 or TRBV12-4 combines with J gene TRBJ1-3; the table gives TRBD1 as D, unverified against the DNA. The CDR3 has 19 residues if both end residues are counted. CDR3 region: CASTVTGDSSGNTIYFIYF.